This TCR beta chain emerged from a study of CD8+ T cells in alopecia areata. Study-wide background: Patients in the treated group were given tofacitinib by mouth, 5 to 10 mg twice a day. Once tofacitinib had been taken for 6 to 18 months, 6 months off drug followed. Broader study findings: Scalp samples also yield sequences from resident alphabeta T cells of normal skin.

In this sample, this clone turned up a few times. Its matching antigen is unknown. Both peripheral blood and punch biopsies of lesional scalp skin were obtained from patients who had alopecia areata. Once RNA had been extracted, it was reverse transcribed into cDNA to act as the sequencing template. Produced via immunoSEQ multiplex PCR; TCRdb's table is partial and in-frame only. The data show about 14,000 clones, 58% seen once. CDR1 and CDR2 from the germline V gene are SNHLY and FYNNEI. The CDR3 has 15 residues. Trimming stripped 2 bases from V and 4 bases from J, with 12 bases between. The sample consisted of skin, taken at week 0. The chain joins TRBV2 to TRBJ1-5, with a tentative D call TRBD1 (5 bases). The receptor comes from a human donor with alopecia areata. The CDR3 reads CASSETRAGNQPQHF. In nucleotides, the CDR3 is TGTGCCAGCAGTGAAACCAGGGCGGGTAATCAGCCCCAGCATTTT.